This T cell receptor (beta chain) was captured by sequencing in a study of T cell responses to AZD1222 COVID-19 vaccine. General study points: In a largely white British group with more females than males, clonal diversity was possibly underestimated.

Remarks on this clone: No antigen is known for it.

The method was immunoSEQ multiplex PCR; TCRdb's version includes in-frame clones alone and lacks a portion of them. There are 150,000 or so clones in the sample; roughly 92% occur only once, and 4% to 5.5% lies in the top ten. Pooled together were second doses at about 4 or about 12 weeks. This specimen was peripheral blood, taken 28 days after the second AZD1222 dose. The source is an adult who received the AZD1222 COVID-19 vaccine.

The CDR3 DNA reads as TGTGCCAGCAAACAGGGACTAGCGATCTACGAGCAGTACTTC. It yields the protein CASKQGLAIYEQYF. The rearrangement uses TRBV6-5 and TRBJ2-7; 10 nucleotides line up with TRBD2. This CDR3 comprises 14 residues. J was trimmed by 3 bases and V by 7 bases; bases with no gene match: 6. Per germline, CDR1 MNHEY and CDR2 SVGAGI.